The 22 T cell receptor beta chains below all came from one sample that was sequenced in a study of T cells in Graves' hyperthyroidism and ophthalmopathy. TCR beta CDR3 sequences were amplified from RNA transcripts. RT-PCR in the first round (using the HTBI primer set) targeted the TCR CDR3. One entry per CDR3 protein, called by TCRdb with MiXCR from the multiplex PCR reads. The table records under 350,000 distinct CDR3 sequences, about an eighth of them present only once. The sequenced sample was blood. These TCRs come from a woman in her thirties with Graves' hyperthyroidism that later progressed to Graves' ophthalmopathy.

In its sample, this clonotype was seen a few times. In DNA form, the CDR3 reads TGTGCCAGCTACCGCGGGGTGAACACTGAAGCTTTCTTT. This translates into CASYRGVNTEAFF. The V call is TRBV6-2 or TRBV6-3, the J call TRBJ1-1, with D unresolved. Per germline, CDR1 MNHEY and CDR2 SVGEGT. CDR3 length: 13 residues. V shed 8 bases and J shed 0 bases, with 10 bases lying between them.

This clonotype appeared many times. V is TRBV4-3 and J is TRBJ1-1; unclear D gene. Looked up from germline, CDR1 is LGHNA and CDR2 is YSLEER. This CDR3 spans 15 amino acids. Trimming pared 0 bases from V and 8 bases from J, leaving 16 bases between. CDR3 amino acids: CASSQELHIRAEAFF. The CDR3 DNA is TGCGCCAGCAGCCAAGAATTGCACATCCGGGCAGAAGCTTTCTTT.

This rearrangement joins TRBV19 to TRBJ2-7, with D possibly called TRBD1 or TRBD2 (5 bases each). Germline V gene data show CDR1 as LNHDA and CDR2 as SQIVND (reference sequence). V lost 2 bases and J 7 bases, leaving 15 bases between the germline ends. The CDR3 runs to 14 residues. The CDR3 reads CASSIQGRSREQYF. The CDR3 DNA sequence: TGTGCCAGTAGTATACAGGGACGATCCCGGGAGCAGTACTTC.

This clonotype was seen at least ten times. Written as DNA, the CDR3 is TGTGCCTGGAAGGACCCGGGGGTGAATGAAAAACTGTTTTTT. Translation: CAWKDPGVNEKLFF. The chain uses TRBV30 and TRBJ1-4; maybe TRBD1 (5 bases). This CDR3 is 14 amino acids long. CDR1 is GTSNPN and CDR2 is SVGIG in the germline V gene (reference sequence). V was pared by 4 bases and J by 5 bases, with 14 bases between.

This clonotype was counted at least ten times. The rearrangement uses TRBV27 and TRBJ2-3; D unclear. Trimming shortened V by 2 bases and J by 2 bases, and 14 bases separated the two germline ends. This CDR3 is 16 amino acids long. Germline assignment: CDR1 MNHEY and CDR2 SMNVEV (reference sequence). The DNA for the CDR3 is TGTGCCAGCAGTTTACAGCCAGCAGAATTCACAGATACGCAGTATTTT. It is translated as CASSLQPAEFTDTQYF.

V gene TRBV7-9 combines with J gene TRBJ2-7; possibly TRBD1 for D (5 bases). Between the trimmed V and J ends, which lost 5 bases and 0 bases, there was a span of 11 bases. CDR1 and CDR2 (germline): SEHNR, FQNEAQ (reference sequence). The CDR3 loop spans 14 amino acids. The DNA of the CDR3 is TGTGCCAGCAGCCCGCAGGGCGGCTCCTACGAGCAGTACTTC. This encodes CASSPQGGSYEQYF. Variable domain in full (rest from reference TRBV7-9 and TRBJ2-7): DTGVSQNPRHKITKRGQNVTFRCDPISEHNRLYWYRQTLGQGPEFLTYFQNEAQLEKSRLLSDRFSAERPKGSFSTLEIQRTEQGDSAMYLCASSPQGGSYEQYFGPGTRLTVT.

This clonotype was found many times. The gene calls are TRBV2 and TRBJ1-1; the match to TRBD1 covers 9 bases. Germline-derived CDR1 and CDR2 are SNHLY and FYNNEI. CDR3 size: 14 residues. The trim removed 5 bases at V and 0 bases at J, leaving 1 base unmatched. The DNA of the CDR3 is TGTGCCAGCAGTTACAGGGGGCTGAACACTGAAGCTTTCTTT. Translated: CASSYRGLNTEAFF.

This clonotype has just a few counts. The chain combines TRBV28 with TRBJ2-4; possibly TRBD1 for D (6 bases). V shed 10 bases and J shed 1 base, with 11 bases lying between them. The germline CDR1 and CDR2 sequences are MDHEN and SYDVKM. The CDR3 spans 13 residues. The CDR3 DNA follows: TGTGCCACAAGCACAGGGGCCAAAAACATTCAGTACTTC. Its protein is CATSTGAKNIQYF.

The V call is TRBV19, the J call TRBJ2-7; D tentatively fits TRBD1 or TRBD2 (6 bases each). The CDR3 consists of 13 residues. The germline V gene has CDR1 LNHDA and CDR2 SQIVND (reference sequence). In DNA, the CDR3 is TGTAAACCTCATCGGAGGGGGGCCTACGAGCAGTACTTC. Residues: CKPHRRGAYEQYF.

With regard to this clonotype: Sequence at one end of the junction differs from germline and may be a read error. This rearrangement joins TRBV12-3 or TRBV12-4 to TRBJ1-1; 8 bases are shared with TRBD1. CDR3 size: 16 residues. CDR3 in amino acids: CASSLSQGARNTGAFF. The CDR3 bases are TGTGCCAGCAGTTTGTCGCAGGGGGCGCGAAACACTGGAGCTTTCTTT.

In its sample, this clonotype was seen a few times. The gene calls are TRBV7-9 and TRBJ1-4, with 9 positions matching TRBD1. This CDR3 is 15 amino acids long. V was pared by 5 bases and J by 5 bases, with 6 bases of the junction left unmatched. Germline CDR1 SEHNR, CDR2 FQNEAQ (reference sequence). CDR3 DNA sequence: TGTGCCAGCAGCCCTAACAGGGGGCTGAATGAAAAACTGTTTTTT. Its protein product is CASSPNRGLNEKLFF.

The genes are TRBV25-1 and TRBJ1-1; no clear D. The CDR3 totals 11 residues. V lost 8 bases and J 8 bases, leaving 12 bases between the germline ends. Germline V lookup: CDR1 MGHDK, CDR2 SYGVNS. This chain's CDR3 is CASRRVAEAFF. The CDR3 DNA follows: TGTGCCAGCCGACGGGTCGCCGAAGCTTTCTTT.

The table lists this clonotype with a few counts. The chain employs TRBV6-1 and TRBJ2-1, with D possibly being TRBD1 or TRBD2 (5 bases each). Trimming left V 10 bases short and J 10 bases short, with 11 bases between. The germline gives CDR1 MNHNS, CDR2 SASEGT. This CDR3 has 10 amino acids. CDR3 region: CATTEGEQFF. The CDR3 DNA reads TGTGCCACCACAGAGGGGGAGCAGTTCTTC.

This clonotype was seen repeatedly, ten times or more. This chain links TRBV7-2 with TRBJ2-3; 10 bases agree with TRBD2. V shed 4 bases and J 2 bases; nucleotides not matched to a gene: 6. This CDR3 spans 16 amino acids. From germline, CDR1 is SGHTA and CDR2 FQGNSA. CDR3 sequence reads: CASSSTGTSATDTQYF. CDR3 coding DNA: TGTGCCAGCAGCTCTACCGGGACTAGCGCCACAGATACGCAGTATTTT.

The chain has TRBV2 and TRBJ2-7; 10 nucleotides agree with TRBD2. With 10 bases clipped from V and 4 bases from J, the junction kept 22 bases outside the gene matches. The CDR3 spans 18 residues. Germline CDR1 is SNHLY and CDR2 is FYNNEI. CDR3 in amino acids: CATSPPNNLAGVSYEQYF. The CDR3, as DNA: TGTGCCACCTCACCCCCAAACAACCTAGCGGGAGTTTCATACGAGCAGTACTTC.

At least ten counts were recorded for this clonotype. The gene calls are TRBV7-2 and TRBJ2-7; TRBD2 is a possible D gene (6 bases). The CDR3 has 16 residues. V was pared by 5 bases and J by 4 bases, with 21 bases between. The germline V gene has CDR1 SGHTA and CDR2 FQGNSA. Here the CDR3 DNA reads TGTGCCAGCAGCCCAGAGGGGCGCGGGGTACGTTACGAGCAGTACTTC. It specifies CASSPEGRGVRYEQYF.

This clonotype was seen many times. The gene calls are TRBV10-3 and TRBJ2-3, with D hard to call. The V end lost 5 bases, the J end lost 4 bases, and 13 bases lay between the germline ends. This CDR3 has 14 amino acids. Germline V gives CDR1 ENHRY, CDR2 SYGVKD. CDR3 sequence: CAISSLGNSDTQYF. The CDR3 coding sequence is TGTGCCATCAGTTCTTTAGGGAACTCAGATACGCAGTATTTT.

V and J are TRBV24-1 and TRBJ2-1; the D is unclear. Trimming took 1 base from V and 0 from J, leaving 9 bases between them. This CDR3 region has 16 residues. Germline V CDR1 and CDR2: KGHDR, SFDVKD. Written as DNA, the CDR3 is TGTGCCACCAGTGATTTCACCAGGAGCTCCTACAATGAGCAGTTCTTC. This codes for CATSDFTRSSYNEQFF.

Ten or more counts support this clonotype. The chain carries TRBV7-9 and TRBJ2-1, with D possibly TRBD2 on 6 matching bases. Germline V gives CDR1 SEHNR, CDR2 FQNEAQ (reference sequence). The germline V and J ends were trimmed by 1 base and 9 bases, with 10 bases remaining between them. The CDR3 runs 13 residues. The CDR3 DNA follows: TGTGCCAGCAGCTTAGACGCTAGCGTTGAGCAGTTCTTC. Residues: CASSLDASVEQFF.

This clonotype was detected ten times or more. The V gene is TRBV28, the J gene TRBJ2-1; 12 bases fit TRBD1. J gave up 9 bases and V 5 bases, and 8 bases lay outside the gene matches. Germline V gives CDR1 MDHEN, CDR2 SYDVKM. CDR3 length equals 15 residues. The CDR3 protein is CASSHRDRGRSEQFF. The CDR3 region has the DNA TGTGCCAGCAGTCACCGGGACAGGGGGCGAAGTGAGCAGTTCTTC.

This clonotype was recorded many times. The chain carries TRBV7-2 and TRBJ2-3; 10 nucleotides match TRBD2. This CDR3 contains 16 residues. V lost 1 base to trimming and J lost 5 bases; unmatched junction nucleotides: 6. The V gene's germline CDR1 is SGHTA and CDR2 FQGNSA. In DNA form, the CDR3 reads TGTGCCAGCAGCTTAGAGCCTAGCGGGAGCGTAGATACGCAGTATTTT. This sequence encodes CASSLEPSGSVDTQYF.

This clonotype was observed at least ten times. This CDR3 is CASSYSFPRDGGELFF. The DNA of the CDR3 is TGTGCCAGCAGTTACTCGTTCCCCAGGGATGGCGGGGAGCTGTTTTTT. The chain couples TRBV6-5 to TRBJ2-2; tentatively, D is TRBD1 (5 bases). The V end was cut by 0 bases, the J end by 7 bases, with 15 bases between. This CDR3 has 16 amino acids. Per germline, CDR1 MNHEY and CDR2 SVGAGI.